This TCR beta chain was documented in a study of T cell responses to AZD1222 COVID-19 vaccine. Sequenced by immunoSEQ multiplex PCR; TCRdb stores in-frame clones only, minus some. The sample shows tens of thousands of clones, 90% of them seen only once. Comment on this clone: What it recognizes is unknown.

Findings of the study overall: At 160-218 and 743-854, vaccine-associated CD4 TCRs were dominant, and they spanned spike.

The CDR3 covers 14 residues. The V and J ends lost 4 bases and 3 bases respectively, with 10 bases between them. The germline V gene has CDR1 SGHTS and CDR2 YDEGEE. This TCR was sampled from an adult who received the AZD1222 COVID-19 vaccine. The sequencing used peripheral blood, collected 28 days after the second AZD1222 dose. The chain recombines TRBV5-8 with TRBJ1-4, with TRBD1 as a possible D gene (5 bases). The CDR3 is CASSKTASNEKLFF. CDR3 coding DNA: TGTGCCAGCAGCAAGACAGCCTCTAATGAAAAACTGTTTTTT.